This T cell receptor beta chain was recovered during a study of blood T cell repertoires in COVID-19. In the study overall: COVID-19 samples from acute and convalescent phases originated in the United States, Italy and Spain.

Libraries were prepared by immunoSEQ multiplex PCR; TCRdb keeps only in-frame clonotypes and omits some of them. There are approximately 500,000 clones in the sample; approximately 88% occur only once, and roughly 8.3% lies in the top ten. A single count supports this clone. Recruited during active infection, patients (from Seattle) were subsequently followed longitudinally. The receptor comes from a woman aged 50 to 60 with COVID-19, enrolled during active disease. The sequencing sample was made of peripheral blood.

The CDR3 DNA follows: TGTGCCAGCAGTTCCCACCGGGACAGGGAGCTCTACGAGCAGTACTTC. It yields the protein CASSSHRDRELYEQYF. V and J are TRBV6-2 or TRBV6-3 and TRBJ2-7; 9 bases match TRBD1. CDR1 is MNHEY and CDR2 is SVGEGT in the germline V gene. The V segment lost 4 bases and the J segment 3 bases; nucleotides outside the gene matches: 10. The CDR3 length is 16 residues.